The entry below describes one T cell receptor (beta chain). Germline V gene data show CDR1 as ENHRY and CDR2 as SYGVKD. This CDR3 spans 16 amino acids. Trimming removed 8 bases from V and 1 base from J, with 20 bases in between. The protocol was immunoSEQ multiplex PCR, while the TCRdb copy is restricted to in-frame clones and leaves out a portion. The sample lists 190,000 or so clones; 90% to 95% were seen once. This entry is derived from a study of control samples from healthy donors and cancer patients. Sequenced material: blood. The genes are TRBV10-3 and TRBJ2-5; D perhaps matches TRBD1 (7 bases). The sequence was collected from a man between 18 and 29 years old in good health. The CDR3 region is CAISEGAGRLQETQYF. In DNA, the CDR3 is TGTGCCATCTCCGAGGGGGCGGGGAGACTCCAAGAGACCCAGTACTTC.